This T cell receptor beta chain was observed in a study of siplizumab effects on memory and regulatory T cells. Broader study findings: Proliferating siplizumab-cultured Tregs lacked confirmed suppressive function.

Regarding this clone: Its target is unknown.

Mixed lymphocyte reaction cells were cocultured at 37°C for approximately 6 days. Method: immunoSEQ multiplex PCR; TCRdb's copy keeps in-frame clones and lacks some. The sample holds about 12,000 clones, almost 40% seen once. The sequenced sample consisted of CFSE-low (dividing) CD8+ T cells sorted from an allogeneic mixed lymphocyte reaction. The receptor's source is a human donor in good health; the cells came from an allogeneic mixed lymphocyte reaction.

The chain's CDR3 is CASSVPLAGEYNEQFF. The CDR3 DNA sequence: TGTGCCAGCAGCGTCCCTCTAGCGGGAGAGTACAATGAGCAGTTCTTC. The chain uses TRBV9 and TRBJ2-1, with 10 bases aligning to TRBD2. J was trimmed by 4 bases and V by 2 bases; bases with no gene match: 6. This CDR3 spans 16 amino acids. Germline assignment: CDR1 SGDLS and CDR2 YYNGEE.